This is a list of T cell receptor beta chains from one sample in a study of cytomegalovirus exposure and HLA in healthy donors. Some clones are missing from TCRdb's copy, which holds only in-frame ones; the method was immunoSEQ multiplex PCR. The repertoire consists of about 38,000 clones, with approximately 71% occurring once and the leading ten covering roughly 18%. The sample comprised PBMCs. The source of these receptors is a man in his fifties in good health and CMV-seropositive. Both conserved end residues are part of each CDR3. A D gene is named only where the DNA matches it firmly. Clone size is stated in some rows and not others, as once, few, many or a class when expanded.

TRBV19	TRBD1	13	once	TRBJ1-6	TGTGCCAGTAGTCCGAGACAGGGGTCTGGCCTCCACTTT	CASSPRQGSGLHF
TRBV13	TRBD2	16	-	TRBJ2-1	TGTGCCAGCAGCTCCTTCGGCGGGAGCTCCTACAATGAGCAGTTCTTC	CASSSFGGSSYNEQFF
TRBV28	TRBD1	18	-	TRBJ1-1	TGTGCCAGCAGTCCAATTGGGACAGGGGGCGTTATGAACACTGAAGCTTTCTTT	CASSPIGTGGVMNTEAFF
TRBV6-6	-	14	-	TRBJ2-7	TGTGCCAGCAGGACTCGGGGAGGGGGGGACGAGCAGTACTTC	CASRTRGGGDEQYF
TRBV11-3	-	16	-	TRBJ1-1	TGTGCCAGCAGCCCAGGTTGGGGGGAGGCGAACACTGAAGCTTTCTTT	CASSPGWGEANTEAFF
TRBV11-2	-	15	-	TRBJ1-1	TGTGCCAGCAGCTTAGTGGCTCGGGTGGGCACTGAAGCTTTCTTT	CASSLVARVGTEAFF
TRBV7-2	-	17	few	TRBJ1-3	TGTGCCAGCAGCTTAATGCCCACGGGTGGGTCCGGAAACACCATATATTTT	CASSLMPTGGSGNTIYF
TRBV28	-	14	-	TRBJ1-6	TGTGCCAGCAGTTTCGGGGGGCCGGATTCACCCCTCCACTTT	CASSFGGPDSPLHF
TRBV4-2	TRBD1	17	-	TRBJ2-3	TGTGCCAGCAGCCAAGAGAACTCGGACAGGGCCACAGATACGCAGTATTTT	CASSQENSDRATDTQYF
TRBV5-1	-	16	few	TRBJ1-1	TGCGCCAGCAGCTTGGGCCAGGGGCTTGTGAACACTGAAGCTTTCTTT	CASSLGQGLVNTEAFF
TRBV6-5	-	15	-	TRBJ2-1	TGTGCCAGCAGTTACTCGATTGCTACCTACAATGAGCAGTTCTTC	CASSYSIATYNEQFF
TRBV7-3	TRBD2	14	-	TRBJ2-2	TGTGCCAGCAGGTCGCGGGGGGGCACCGGGGAGCTGTTTTTT	CASRSRGGTGELFF
TRBV29-1	-	11	-	TRBJ2-5	TGCAGCGTTGGACAGCAAGAGACCCAGTACTTC	CSVGQQETQYF
TRBV5-4	-	14	medium-sized	TRBJ1-2	TGTGCCAGCAGCTTGGCTCCGACAGCCTATGGCTACACCTTC	CASSLAPTAYGYTF
TRBV27	-	13	-	TRBJ1-6	TGTGCCAGCAGTTCCATCTATAATTCACCCCTCCACTTT	CASSSIYNSPLHF
TRBV30	-	14	-	TRBJ2-2	TGTGCCTGGAGGGAGGGGGCGTTCGCCGGGGAGCTGTTTTTT	CAWREGAFAGELFF
TRBV7-3	-	14	once	TRBJ2-3	TGTGCCAGCAGCTCGACTAGGGACACAGATACGCAGTATTTT	CASSSTRDTDTQYF
TRBV18	-	13	once	TRBJ1-1	TGTGCCAGCTCAGCCACAGGGATGGGTGAAGCTTTCTTT	CASSATGMGEAFF
TRBV29-1	-	15	few	TRBJ2-7	TGCAGCGTTGAGGGCAGACTACATTCTATAGGCGAGCAGTACTTC	CSVEGRLHSIGEQYF
TRBV7-9	-	17	-	TRBJ2-7	TGTGCCAGCAGCTATCAAGCCACCCCAGGCGCTGTCTTCGAGCAGTACTTC	CASSYQATPGAVFEQYF
TRBV6-6	TRBD1	14	-	TRBJ2-3	TGTGCCAGCAGTCGGGACAGCTTCACAGATACGCAGTATTTT	CASSRDSFTDTQYF
TRBV6-5	-	14	few	TRBJ1-1	TGTGCCAGCAGCAGAGGGAAGGGGGACACTGAAGCTTTCTTT	CASSRGKGDTEAFF
TRBV19	-	13	-	TRBJ1-1	TGTGCCAGTAGTATAACATTCGGGACTGAAGCTTTCTTT	CASSITFGTEAFF
TRBV16	TRBD1	13	-	TRBJ2-7	TGTGCCAGCAGCCAACCAACAGGGGGGAAGCAGTACTTC	CASSQPTGGKQYF
TRBV7-2	-	13	-	TRBJ1-2	TGTGCCAGCAGCGACACAGTGAACTATGGCTACACCTTC	CASSDTVNYGYTF
TRBV6-5	-	13	-	TRBJ1-1	TGTGCCAGCAGTTACTTAGCGAACACTGAAGCTTTCTTT	CASSYLANTEAFF
TRBV6-5	-	11	once	TRBJ2-7	TGTGCCAGAGGGGGGGGCTGGGAGCAGTACTTC	CARGGGWEQYF
TRBV30	-	14	-	TRBJ2-5	TGTGCCTGGAGTGATGGCCCAGCGCAAGAGACCCAGTACTTC	CAWSDGPAQETQYF
TRBV6-1	-	13	-	TRBJ2-7	TGTGCCAGTTCCTACGGGACAAACTACGAGCAGTACTTC	CASSYGTNYEQYF
TRBV6-5	TRBD2	16	-	TRBJ2-1	TGTGCCAGCAGTTACGCCGGGACTAGCGGTTACAATGAGCAGTTCTTC	CASSYAGTSGYNEQFF
TRBV4-1	-	16	few	TRBJ2-7	TGCGCCAGCAGCCTCACCGGCGGACAGCCTCCCTTCGAGCAGTACTTC	CASSLTGGQPPFEQYF
TRBV19	-	13	-	TRBJ2-5	TGTGCCAGTAGTAATCAGGGTCGAGAGACCCAGTACTTC	CASSNQGRETQYF
TRBV5-4	TRBD1	12	-	TRBJ2-7	TGTGCCAGCAGCCGGGACAGCTACGAGCAGTACTTC	CASSRDSYEQYF
TRBV6-5	-	15	few	TRBJ2-7	TGTGCCAGCAGTTACGCCGTGCAGGGTGGCTACGAGCAGTACTTC	CASSYAVQGGYEQYF
TRBV29-1	-	13	-	TRBJ1-4	TGCAGCGCCCTCAGGGGACAAGGTGAAAAACTGTTTTTT	CSALRGQGEKLFF
TRBV28	-	15	-	TRBJ1-4	TGTGCCAGCAGTCCGTCACAGGGTTTTAATGAAAAACTGTTTTTT	CASSPSQGFNEKLFF
TRBV2	-	11	few	TRBJ1-2	TGTGCCAGCAGTGAGGAAAACAGTGGAAACTTC	CASSEENSGNF
TRBV28	TRBD1	15	-	TRBJ1-6	TGTGCCAGCAGTCCCTCCCAGGGGGAAAATTCACCCCTCCACTTT	CASSPSQGENSPLHF
TRBV6-1	-	13	-	TRBJ1-5	TGTGCCAGCAGTGAACTTGGGCGTCAGCCCCAGCATTTT	CASSELGRQPQHF